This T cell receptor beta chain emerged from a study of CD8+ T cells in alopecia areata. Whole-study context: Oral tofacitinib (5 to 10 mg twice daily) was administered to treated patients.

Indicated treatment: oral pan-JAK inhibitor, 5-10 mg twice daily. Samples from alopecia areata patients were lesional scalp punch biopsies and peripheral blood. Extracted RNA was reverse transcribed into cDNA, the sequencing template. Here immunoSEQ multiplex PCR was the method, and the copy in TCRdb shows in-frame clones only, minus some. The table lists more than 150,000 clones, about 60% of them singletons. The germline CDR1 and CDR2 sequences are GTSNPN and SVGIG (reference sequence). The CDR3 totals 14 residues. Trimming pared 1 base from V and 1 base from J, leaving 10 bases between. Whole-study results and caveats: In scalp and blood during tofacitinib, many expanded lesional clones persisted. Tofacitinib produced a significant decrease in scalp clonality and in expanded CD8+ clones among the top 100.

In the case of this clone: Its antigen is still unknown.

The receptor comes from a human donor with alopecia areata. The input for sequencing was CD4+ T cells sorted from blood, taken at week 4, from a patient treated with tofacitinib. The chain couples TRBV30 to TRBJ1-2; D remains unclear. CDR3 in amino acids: CAWSASLFNYGYTF. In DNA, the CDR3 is TGTGCCTGGAGTGCCAGTTTGTTTAACTATGGCTACACCTTC.